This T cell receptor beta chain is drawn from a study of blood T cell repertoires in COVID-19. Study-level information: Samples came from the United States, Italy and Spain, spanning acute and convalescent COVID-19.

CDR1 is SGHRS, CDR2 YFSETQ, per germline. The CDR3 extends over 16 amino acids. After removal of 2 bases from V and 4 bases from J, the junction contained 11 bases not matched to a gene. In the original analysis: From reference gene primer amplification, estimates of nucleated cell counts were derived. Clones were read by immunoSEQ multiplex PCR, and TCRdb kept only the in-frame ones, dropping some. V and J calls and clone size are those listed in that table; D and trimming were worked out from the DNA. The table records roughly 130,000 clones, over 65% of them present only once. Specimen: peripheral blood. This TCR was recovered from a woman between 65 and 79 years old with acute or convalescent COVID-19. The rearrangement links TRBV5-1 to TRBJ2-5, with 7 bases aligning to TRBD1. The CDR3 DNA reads TGCGCCAGCAGCTTACCAACAGGGGCCGTGGGAGAGACCCAGTACTTC. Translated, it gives CASSLPTGAVGETQYF.